This TCR beta chain is from a study of T cell responses to AZD1222 COVID-19 vaccine. V was pared by 6 bases and J by 1 base, with 7 bases between. The germline V gene encodes CDR1 SGHVS and CDR2 FNYEAQ. This CDR3 comprises 14 residues. Assay: immunoSEQ multiplex PCR; the TCRdb copy retains only in-frame clones and omits some. Of fewer than 100,000 clones listed, 90% were seen once; the top ten hold roughly 9%. This TCR was sampled from an adult in good health. Sequencing was performed on peripheral blood, taken on day 0 of AZD1222 vaccination. This chain links TRBV7-6 with TRBJ2-6, with D possibly matching TRBD1 (5 bases). The CDR3 DNA follows: TGTGCCAGCAGAAGGGGATCTGGGGCCAACGTCCTGACTTTC. Translated: CASRRGSGANVLTF.